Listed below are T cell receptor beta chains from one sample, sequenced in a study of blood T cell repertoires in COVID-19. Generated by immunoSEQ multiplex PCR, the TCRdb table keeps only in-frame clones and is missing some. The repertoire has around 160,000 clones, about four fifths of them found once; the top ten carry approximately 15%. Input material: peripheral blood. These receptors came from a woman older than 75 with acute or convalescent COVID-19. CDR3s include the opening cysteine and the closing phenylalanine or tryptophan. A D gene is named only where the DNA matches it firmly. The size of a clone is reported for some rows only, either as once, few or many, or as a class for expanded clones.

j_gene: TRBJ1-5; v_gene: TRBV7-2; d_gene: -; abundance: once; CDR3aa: CASSLTGINQPQHF; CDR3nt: TGTGCCAGCAGCTTGACAGGAATCAATCAGCCCCAGCATTTT
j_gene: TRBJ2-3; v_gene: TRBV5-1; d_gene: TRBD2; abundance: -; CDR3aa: CASTSGGGSTDTQYF; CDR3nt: TGCGCCAGCACCTCTGGGGGGGGTAGCACAGATACGCAGTATTTT
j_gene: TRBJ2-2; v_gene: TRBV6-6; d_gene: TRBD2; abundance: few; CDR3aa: CASSYSAGVRTGELFF; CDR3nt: TGTGCCAGCAGTTACTCTGCGGGAGTCAGGACCGGGGAGCTGTTTTTT
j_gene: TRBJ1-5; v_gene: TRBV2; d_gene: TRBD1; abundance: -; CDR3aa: CASRPGTVSNQPQHF; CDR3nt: TGTGCCAGCAGACCCGGGACAGTTAGCAATCAGCCCCAGCATTTT
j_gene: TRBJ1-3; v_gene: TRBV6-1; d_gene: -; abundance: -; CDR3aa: CASTRLGSSGNTIYF; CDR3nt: TGTGCCAGCACTCGACTCGGCAGTTCTGGAAACACCATATATTTT
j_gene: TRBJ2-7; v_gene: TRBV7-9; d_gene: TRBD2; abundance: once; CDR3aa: CASSFSGLAAYEQYF; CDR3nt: TGTGCCAGCAGCTTCTCGGGACTAGCGGCCTACGAGCAGTACTTC
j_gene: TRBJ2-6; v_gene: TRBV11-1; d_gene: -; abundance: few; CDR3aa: CASSLEGLGANVLTF; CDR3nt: TGTGCCAGCAGCTTAGAGGGGCTCGGGGCCAACGTCCTGACTTTC
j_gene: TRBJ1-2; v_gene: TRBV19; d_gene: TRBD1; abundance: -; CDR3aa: CASSLVGQGADSGYTF; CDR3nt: TGTGCCAGTAGTCTTGTCGGACAGGGGGCTGACTCTGGCTACACCTTC
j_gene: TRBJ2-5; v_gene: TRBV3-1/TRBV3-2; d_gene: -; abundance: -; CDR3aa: CASSQGEGGRRETQYF; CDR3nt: TGTGCCAGCAGCCAAGGGGAGGGGGGGCGCAGGGAGACCCAGTACTTC
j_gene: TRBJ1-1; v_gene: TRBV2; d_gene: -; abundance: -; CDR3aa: CASSEELIIGAEAFF; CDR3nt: TGTGCCAGCAGTGAAGAATTGATTATAGGGGCTGAAGCTTTCTTT
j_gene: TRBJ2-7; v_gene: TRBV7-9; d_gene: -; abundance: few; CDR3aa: CASSRWRGPRSYEQYF; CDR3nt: TGTGCCAGCAGCCGGTGGCGCGGGCCTCGTTCCTACGAGCAGTACTTC
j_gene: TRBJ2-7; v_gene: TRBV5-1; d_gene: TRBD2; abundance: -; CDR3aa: CASSLRGEYEQYF; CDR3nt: TGCGCCAGCAGCTTACGGGGGGAATACGAGCAGTACTTC
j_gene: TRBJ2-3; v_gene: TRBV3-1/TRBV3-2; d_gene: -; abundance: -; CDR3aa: CASSPRPWGVGLDTQYF; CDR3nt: TGTGCCAGCAGCCCTCGCCCTTGGGGGGTCGGATTAGATACGCAGTATTTT
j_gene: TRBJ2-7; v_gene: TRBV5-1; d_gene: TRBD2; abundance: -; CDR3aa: CASSIGTSGLYEQYF; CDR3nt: TGCGCCAGCAGCATCGGGACTAGCGGCCTCTACGAGCAGTACTTC
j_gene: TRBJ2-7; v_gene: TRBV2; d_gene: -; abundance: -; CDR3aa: CASSETSYEQYF; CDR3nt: TGTGCCAGCAGTGAAACATCTTACGAGCAGTACTTC
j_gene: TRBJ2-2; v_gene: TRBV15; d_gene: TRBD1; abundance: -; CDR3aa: CATSRDIGTVGGELFF; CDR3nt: TGTGCCACCAGCAGGGATATAGGGACAGTTGGCGGGGAGCTGTTTTTT
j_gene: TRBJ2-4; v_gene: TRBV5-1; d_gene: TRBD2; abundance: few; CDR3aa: CASSLDGGGDIQYF; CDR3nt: TGCGCCAGCAGCTTGGACGGGGGAGGGGACATTCAGTACTTC
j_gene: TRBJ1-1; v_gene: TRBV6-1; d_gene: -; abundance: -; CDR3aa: CASSELANTEAFF; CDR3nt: TGTGCCAGCAGTGAACTGGCGAACACTGAAGCTTTCTTT
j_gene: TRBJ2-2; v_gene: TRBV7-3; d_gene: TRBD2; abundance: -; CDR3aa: CASSFSAGTSGRKGGELFF; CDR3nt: TGTGCCAGCAGCTTCTCCGCCGGGACTAGCGGGAGGAAGGGCGGGGAGCTGTTTTTT
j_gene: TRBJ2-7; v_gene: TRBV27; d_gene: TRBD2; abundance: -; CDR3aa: CASSFRASGGASYEQYF; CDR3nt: TGTGCCAGCAGTTTCCGGGCCAGCGGGGGGGCAAGCTACGAGCAGTACTTC
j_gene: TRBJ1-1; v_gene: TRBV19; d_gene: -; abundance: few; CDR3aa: CASRHTGSATEAFF; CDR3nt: TGTGCCAGTAGACATACAGGGTCCGCCACTGAAGCTTTCTTT
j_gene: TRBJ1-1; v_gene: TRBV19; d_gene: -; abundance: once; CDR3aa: CASTLGTYTEAFF; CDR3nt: TGTGCCAGTACCCTGGGCACCTACACTGAAGCTTTCTTT